This passage covers 24 T cell receptor beta chains from one sample sequenced in a study of shared clonotypes between healthy human individuals. Method: immunoSEQ multiplex PCR; TCRdb's copy keeps in-frame clones and lacks some. The sample has 2 million to 2.5 million clones, 85% to 95% seen once. The source material was naive CD4+ T cells from PBMCs. Subset reported: CD45RA+ positively selected. These receptors came from a man younger than 35 in good health. Some clones in this sample may be carry-over from other donors' samples.

As regards this clone: Other DNA sequences of this sample code for an identical CDR3. The V call is TRBV20-1, the J call TRBJ2-3; D unclear. The germline V gene has CDR1 DFQATT and CDR2 SNEGSKA (reference sequence). The length of the CDR3 is 11 residues. V lost 6 bases and J 1 base, leaving 5 bases between the germline ends. The CDR3 DNA is TGCAGTGCCCCGCGCACAGATACGCAGTATTTT. Translation: CSAPRTDTQYF.

The chain joins TRBV25-1 to TRBJ2-3, with a possible D match to TRBD2 (6 bases). The CDR3 loop spans 16 amino acids. V dropped 3 bases and J dropped 0 bases, with 13 bases sitting between them. Germline V gene sequence: CDR1 MGHDK, CDR2 SYGVNS. CDR3 in amino acids: CASSDRLAGSTDTQYF. The CDR3 bases are TGTGCCAGCAGTGATCGGTTGGCGGGGAGCACAGATACGCAGTATTTT.

The chain joins TRBV7-3 to TRBJ2-5; the D gene is possibly TRBD1 (5 bases). CDR3 length: 13 amino acids. CDR1 and CDR2 from the germline V gene are SGHTA and FQGTGA. Trimming took 5 bases from V and 2 from J, leaving 9 bases between them. DNA of the CDR3: TGTGCCAGCAGCCGGTCAGGGCAAGAGACCCAGTACTTC. As protein: CASSRSGQETQYF.

J is TRBJ2-1 and V is TRBV7-9; D tentatively reads TRBD1 or TRBD2 (5 bases each). Germline V lookup: CDR1 SEHNR, CDR2 FQNEAQ (reference sequence). Trimming left V 6 bases short and J 5 bases short, with 17 bases between. The CDR3 length is 15 residues. The CDR3 here is CASSPIGTADNEQFF. In DNA form, the CDR3 reads TGTGCCAGCAGTCCGATTGGGACGGCCGACAATGAGCAGTTCTTC. Full variable domain (missing parts from reference TRBV7-9 and TRBJ2-1): DTGVSQNPRHKITKRGQNVTFRCDPISEHNRLYWYRQTLGQGPEFLTYFQNEAQLEKSRLLSDRFSAERPKGSFSTLEIQRTEQGDSAMYLCASSPIGTADNEQFFGPGTRLTVL.

As to this clone: This specimen includes other DNA sequences encoding the same CDR3. The chain carries TRBV10-1 and TRBJ2-5; D is ambiguous. The CDR3 totals 14 residues. Trimming took 0 bases from V and 1 from J, leaving 6 bases between them. Germline CDR1 reads WNHNN; CDR2 reads SYGVQD (reference sequence). The CDR3: CASSESTAQETQYF. CDR3 sequence (DNA): TGCGCCAGCAGTGAGTCCACAGCCCAAGAGACCCAGTACTTC.

J is TRBJ2-6 and V is TRBV18, with unresolved D. Germline V gene data show CDR1 as KGHSH and CDR2 as LQKENI. V was pared by 3 bases and J by 0 bases, with 9 bases between. This CDR3 is 16 amino acids long. CDR3 DNA sequence: TGTGCCAGCTCACCTTCCTATGTCTCTGGGGCCAACGTCCTGACTTTC. Translation gives CASSPSYVSGANVLTF.

The chain recombines TRBV5-1 with TRBJ2-5, with TRBD2 identical over 7 bases. Germline assignment: CDR1 SGHRS and CDR2 YFSETQ. Trimming cost V 4 bases and J 5 bases; bases outside gene matches: 14. The CDR3 is 16 residues long. The CDR3 DNA is TGCGCCAGCAGCCCGGGGGGACGCCGGGGTGGGGAGACCCAGTACTTC. This encodes CASSPGGRRGGETQYF.

This sequence joins TRBV4-1 and TRBJ2-1; tentatively, D is TRBD2 (6 bases). Germline CDR1 reads MGHRA; CDR2 reads YSYEKL. The V gene lost 2 bases and the J gene lost 7 bases, with 15 bases spanning the gap. The CDR3 length is 15 residues. This CDR3 reads CASSQTGTSSNEQFF. DNA for the CDR3: TGCGCCAGCAGCCAAACCGGGACTTCCTCTAATGAGCAGTTCTTC.

The J gene is TRBJ2-7, the V gene TRBV30; D is unresolved. CDR1 GTSNPN and CDR2 SVGIG come from the germline V gene (reference sequence). The CDR3 length is 13 residues. Trimming stripped 0 bases from V and 6 bases from J, with 12 bases between. CDR3 protein: CAWSVPPRVEQYF. CDR3 nucleotides: TGTGCCTGGAGTGTACCCCCCCGAGTCGAGCAGTACTTC.

A remark on this clone: The same CDR3 is also encoded by other DNA sequences in this sample. The J gene is TRBJ2-2, the V gene TRBV11-2; D tentatively fits TRBD1 or TRBD2 (5 bases each). The CDR3 has 13 residues. Trimming left V 1 base short and J 6 bases short, with 6 bases between. Germline CDR1 SGHAT, CDR2 FQNNGV. CDR3 in DNA: TGTGCCAGCAGCTTAGGAGGGGCCGGGGAGCTGTTTTTT. This codes for CASSLGGAGELFF.

The chain links TRBV5-8 to TRBJ2-1; D might be TRBD2 (5 bases). The CDR3 length is 16 residues. Germline assignment: CDR1 SGHTS and CDR2 YDEGEE. Trimming pared 4 bases from V and 5 bases from J, leaving 19 bases between. The CDR3 loop is CASSLGVDLEDNEQFF. CDR3 bases: TGTGCCAGCAGCCTCGGAGTCGATCTGGAGGACAATGAGCAGTTCTTC.

This clone was recorded a few times. The genes are TRBV14 and TRBJ1-1, with a possible D match to TRBD1 (5 bases). Germline V CDR1 and CDR2: SGHDN, FVKESK. CDR3 size: 14 residues. The ends were cut back, 1 base at V and 4 bases at J, with 10 bases in the middle. The CDR3 DNA follows: TGTGCCAGCAGCCAAGTCAGAGGGGTCACTGAAGCTTTCTTT. Encoded protein: CASSQVRGVTEAFF.

This sequence joins TRBV28 and TRBJ2-2, with a tentative D call TRBD2 (7 bases). Per germline, CDR1 MDHEN and CDR2 SYDVKM. The CDR3 runs 15 residues. The V and J ends lost 3 bases and 6 bases respectively, with 14 bases between them. The CDR3 here is CASSLAGALAGELFF. As DNA, the CDR3 is TGTGCCAGCAGTTTGGCGGGGGCCCTCGCCGGGGAGCTGTTTTTT.

The chain links TRBV5-1 to TRBJ2-2; possibly TRBD1 or TRBD2 for D (5 bases each). The CDR3 is 16 amino acids. The V gene's germline CDR1 is SGHRS and CDR2 YFSETQ. V was shortened by 2 bases and J by 2 bases, with 13 bases between the two germline ends. The CDR3 loop is CASSFRTGPNTGELFF. The CDR3 region has the DNA TGCGCCAGCAGCTTCCGAACGGGACCAAACACCGGGGAGCTGTTTTTT.

This chain connects TRBV28 to TRBJ2-7; TRBD1 might be the D (6 bases). Trimming removed 6 bases from V and 0 bases from J, with 12 bases in between. This CDR3 comprises 14 residues. The germline gives CDR1 MDHEN, CDR2 SYDVKM. The CDR3 bases are TGTGCCAGCAGCACCACAGGGATCTCCTACGAGCAGTACTTC. It yields the protein CASSTTGISYEQYF.

The gene calls are TRBV30 and TRBJ1-4; no clear D gene. Trimming took off 0 bases at V and 5 bases at J, with 10 bases between the two ends. In germline, CDR1 is GTSNPN, CDR2 SVGIG (reference sequence). The CDR3 has 14 residues. Here the CDR3 DNA reads TGTGCCTGGAGTGTAAGAAAAGGGAATGAAAAACTGTTTTTT. Translation: CAWSVRKGNEKLFF.

The chain is built from TRBV5-1 and TRBJ2-1; D call uncertain. Trimming left V 4 bases short and J 0 bases short, with 17 bases between. This CDR3 is 17 amino acids long. The V gene's germline CDR1 is SGHRS and CDR2 YFSETQ. The CDR3 DNA follows: TGCGCCAGCAGCCCATCCTGGGCGGTTAGCTCCTACAATGAGCAGTTCTTC. Its protein product is CASSPSWAVSSYNEQFF.

V usage is TRBV28 and J usage is TRBJ1-5; TRBD1 matches at 9 bases. V gave up 2 bases and J gave up 2 bases; unmatched junction bases: 10. CDR3 length: 18 amino acids. CDR1 and CDR2 (germline): MDHEN, SYDVKM. In nucleotides, the CDR3 is TGTGCCAGCAGTTTAGGTTCCCACAGGGGGCTCGGCAATCAGCCCCAGCATTTT. Encoded protein: CASSLGSHRGLGNQPQHF. The complete variable domain, with remaining parts taken from reference TRBV28 and TRBJ1-5, reads DVKVTQSSRYLVKRTGEKVFLECVQDMDHENMFWYRQDPGLGLRLIYFSYDVKMKEKGDIPEGYSVSREKKERFSLILESASTNQTSMYLCASSLGSHRGLGNQPQHFGDGTRLSIL.

The chain combines TRBV7-2 with TRBJ2-7; TRBD2 matches 14 bases. The CDR3 spans 15 residues. In germline, CDR1 is SGHTA, CDR2 FQGNSA. Germline trimming cut 3 bases from V and 6 bases from J; bases unmatched to any gene: 4. In DNA form, the CDR3 reads TGTGCCAGCAGCTTCCTAGGACTAGCGGGAGGCGAGCAGTACTTC. Translation: CASSFLGLAGGEQYF. Full variable domain (outside the CDR3, taken from reference TRBV7-2 and TRBJ2-7): GAGVSQSPSNKVTEKGKDVELRCDPISGHTALYWYRQSLGQGLEFLIYFQGNSAPDKSGLPSDRFSAERTGGSVSTLTIQRTQQEDSAVYLCASSFLGLAGGEQYFGPGTRLTVT.

The chain recombines TRBV6-1 with TRBJ2-7; 9 positions match TRBD2. The CDR3 extends over 13 amino acids. The V gene end was trimmed by 8 bases and the J gene end by 2 bases; junction bases not matched to a gene: 4. CDR1 MNHNS and CDR2 SASEGT come from the germline V gene. The CDR3: CASSSGAPYEQYF. For the CDR3, the DNA is TGTGCCAGCTCTAGCGGGGCCCCCTACGAGCAGTACTTC.

The rearrangement joins TRBV2 to TRBJ2-7, with D maybe TRBD2 (5 bases). This CDR3 spans 13 amino acids. CDR1 is SNHLY, CDR2 FYNNEI, per germline. V was cut by 7 bases and J by 0 bases, with 10 bases left in between. The CDR3 reads CASIERSSYEQYF. For the CDR3, the DNA is TGTGCCAGCATCGAGCGGAGCTCCTACGAGCAGTACTTC.

This chain connects TRBV2 to TRBJ2-5; TRBD2 matches at 8 bases. In germline, CDR1 is SNHLY, CDR2 FYNNEI. The CDR3 runs to 15 residues. Trimming removed 6 bases from V and 5 bases from J; junction bases left unmatched: 11. This chain's CDR3 is CASSSPAGVEETQYF. The CDR3 DNA reads TGTGCCAGCAGCTCCCCAGCGGGGGTGGAGGAGACCCAGTACTTC.

V usage is TRBV29-1 and J usage is TRBJ2-7, with D unresolved. There are 12 residues in the CDR3. Trimming took off 5 bases at V and 4 bases at J, with 12 bases between the two ends. Germline V CDR1 and CDR2: SQVTM, ANQGSEA. The CDR3 region has the DNA TGCAGCGTTCAAAAGGGATCTTACGAGCAGTACTTC. This gives the protein CSVQKGSYEQYF.

This clone has only a few counts. The DNA of the CDR3 is TGTGCCACCAGCGTTAATAAAGGCGCTGAAGCTTTCTTT. This translates into CATSVNKGAEAFF. The V gene is TRBV15, the J gene TRBJ1-1; D is ambiguous. Germline V gene sequence: CDR1 LNHNV, CDR2 YYDKDF (reference sequence). The length of the CDR3 is 13 residues. V was trimmed by 5 bases and J by 6 bases, leaving 13 bases between them.